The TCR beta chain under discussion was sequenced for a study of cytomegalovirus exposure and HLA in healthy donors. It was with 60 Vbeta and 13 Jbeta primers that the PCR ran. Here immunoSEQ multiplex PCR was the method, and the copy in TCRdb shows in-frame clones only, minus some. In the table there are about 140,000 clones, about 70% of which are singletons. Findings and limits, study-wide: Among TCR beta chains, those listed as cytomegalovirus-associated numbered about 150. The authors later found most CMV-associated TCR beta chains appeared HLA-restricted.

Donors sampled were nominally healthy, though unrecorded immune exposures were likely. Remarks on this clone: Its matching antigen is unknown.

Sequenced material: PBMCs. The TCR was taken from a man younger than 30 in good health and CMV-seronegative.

The CDR3, as DNA: TGTGCCAGTAGTCCGCCGGGAGTATTGGCGAGCAATCAGCCCCAGCATTTT. It codes for CASSPPGVLASNQPQHF. The chain uses TRBV19 and TRBJ1-5, with unresolved D. With 5 bases removed from V and 1 base from J, the gap between germline ends came to 18 bases. There are 17 residues in the CDR3. Per germline, CDR1 LNHDA and CDR2 SQIVND (reference sequence).